The source of this T cell receptor beta chain is a study of blood T cell repertoires in COVID-19. Generated by immunoSEQ multiplex PCR, the TCRdb table keeps only in-frame clones and is missing some. The table shows 350,000 to 400,000 clones, with about 90% occurring only once. The germline gives CDR1 KGHDR, CDR2 SFDVKD. This CDR3 is 15 amino acids long. J gave up 6 bases and V 5 bases, and 5 bases lay outside the gene matches. V and J are TRBV24-1 and TRBJ1-4, with 10 bases identical to TRBD1. This clonotype originated in a young woman who had recovered from COVID-19. The specimen was PBMCs or T cells enriched from blood (not recorded which). The CDR3 coding sequence is TGTGCCACCAGTGGCTCCGGGACAGGGGATGAAAAACTGTTTTTT. It yields the protein CATSGSGTGDEKLFF.